This T cell receptor beta chain was identified during a study of blood T cells in healthy people across ages. Broader study findings: Researchers judged that diversity estimates from one million T cells fell short of true values.

Next came a second PCR, run for about 6 to 12 cycles, which used a sample-barcoded 5' primer along with a J-beta primer mix. The template-switch adaptor was a 5' adaptor with 12 random nucleotides. It tagged each cDNA molecule. TCRdb reanalysed the 5' RACE reads using MiXCR and keeps one entry per CDR3 protein. In the table there are hundreds of thousands of distinct CDR3 sequences, about 56% of which are singletons. Notes on this clonotype: Antigen: not known.

The TCR originated in a middle-aged man in good health. The sequencing input was blood.

CDR3 region: CSARKGTATYEQYF. The CDR3 nucleotides read TGCAGTGCTAGAAAAGGGACGGCCACCTACGAGCAGTACTTC. The rearrangement joins TRBV20-1 to TRBJ2-7; D tentatively reads TRBD1 or TRBD2 (5 bases each). The CDR3 length is 14 residues. Looked up from germline, CDR1 is DFQATT and CDR2 is SNEGSKA (reference sequence). V gave up 2 bases and J gave up 2 bases, with 13 bases separating them.